This passage covers 9 T cell receptor beta chains from one sample sequenced in a study of blood T cell repertoires in COVID-19. The method was immunoSEQ multiplex PCR; TCRdb's version includes in-frame clones alone and lacks a portion of them. The profile shows 65,000 to 75,000 clones, 75% to 85% of them singletons. The sequencing input was peripheral blood. The receptors stem from a human donor in a cohort sampled during active COVID-19.

This rearrangement joins TRBV6-6 to TRBJ1-2, with D unclear. From germline, CDR1 is MNHNY and CDR2 SVGAGI (reference sequence). Trimming removed 6 bases at V and 1 base at J, with 12 bases between. The CDR3 extends over 14 amino acids. The DNA of the CDR3 is TGTGCCAGCAGACACAACCAGGATAACTATGGCTACACCTTC. Its protein product is CASRHNQDNYGYTF.

The V gene is TRBV2, the J gene TRBJ2-4, with TRBD1 matching 7 bases. J gave up 2 bases and V 9 bases, and 7 bases lay outside the gene matches. The germline V gene encodes CDR1 SNHLY and CDR2 FYNNEI. CDR3 length: 14 amino acids. The CDR3 region is CARVDRETKNIQYF. CDR3 in DNA: TGTGCCAGAGTAGACAGGGAAACCAAAAACATTCAGTACTTC.

This clone was recorded a few times. The rearrangement uses TRBV19 and TRBJ2-1; TRBD2 matches at 10 bases. Per germline, CDR1 LNHDA and CDR2 SQIVND (reference sequence). The CDR3 loop spans 18 amino acids. The J segment lost 3 bases and the V segment lost 3 bases, leaving 11 bases of the junction unmatched. CDR3 loop: CASSITSGTVVLYNEQFF. The CDR3 region has the DNA TGTGCCAGTAGTATTACTAGCGGGACGGTCGTCCTCTACAATGAGCAGTTCTTC.

The chain joins TRBV2 to TRBJ1-1, with D uncertain. Germline values: CDR1 SNHLY, CDR2 FYNNEI. This CDR3 is built from 14 residues. Trimming removed 4 bases from V and 1 base from J, with 10 bases in between. CDR3 loop: CASSVTEGNTEAFF. The CDR3 DNA reads as TGTGCCAGCAGTGTAACAGAGGGGAACACTGAAGCTTTCTTT.

The chain combines TRBV5-1 with TRBJ2-5; weak D call: TRBD2 (5 bases). Germline loops: CDR1 SGHRS, CDR2 YFSETQ. Trimming left V 1 base short and J 5 bases short, with 15 bases between. CDR3 length: 15 residues. The CDR3 here is CASSLSGPTGETQYF. CDR3 nucleotides: TGCGCCAGCAGCTTGTCAGGCCCCACGGGGGAGACCCAGTACTTC.

This clone was counted only a few times. CDR3 residues: CASSVGQFDYGYTF. CDR3 in DNA: TGTGCCAGCAGCGTGGGACAATTCGACTATGGCTACACCTTC. The chain carries TRBV9 and TRBJ1-2; D might be TRBD1 (6 bases). The germline V and J ends were trimmed by 2 bases and 3 bases, with 11 bases remaining between them. Germline loops: CDR1 SGDLS, CDR2 YYNGEE. This CDR3 has 14 amino acids.

The gene calls are TRBV15 and TRBJ2-7; tentatively, D is TRBD2 (5 bases). V was trimmed by 3 bases and J by 0 bases, leaving 9 bases between them. Germline CDR1 is LNHNV and CDR2 is YYDKDF (reference sequence). The CDR3 extends over 14 amino acids. The chain's CDR3 is CATSSIGGSYEQYF. The CDR3 coding sequence is TGTGCCACCAGCAGCATTGGAGGCTCCTACGAGCAGTACTTC. Filled out from reference TRBV15 and TRBJ2-7, the complete variable domain reads DAMVIQNPRYQVTQFGKPVTLSCSQTLNHNVMYWYQQKSSQAPKLLFHYYDKDFNNEADTPDNFQSRRPNTSFCFLDIRSPGLGDTAMYLCATSSIGGSYEQYFGPGTRLTVT.

This sequence joins TRBV19 and TRBJ2-3, with TRBD2 matching over 16 bases. Losses at the gene ends were 4 bases for V and 6 bases for J; bases not matched to a gene: 22. This CDR3 spans 22 amino acids. Germline CDR1 LNHDA, CDR2 SQIVND (reference sequence). This CDR3 is CASSRAPGTSGRAPSQADTQYF. In DNA, the CDR3 is TGTGCCAGTAGTAGGGCCCCCGGGACTAGCGGGAGGGCCCCAAGCCAGGCGGATACGCAGTATTTT.

This clone has just a few counts. J is TRBJ2-7 and V is TRBV6-5, with 10 positions matching TRBD2. J was trimmed by 6 bases and V by 8 bases; bases with no gene match: 13. In germline, CDR1 is MNHEY, CDR2 SVGAGI. The CDR3 consists of 15 residues. CDR3 coding DNA: TGTGCCAGCCGAGCTAGCGGGAGTTCCCCCCTCGAGCAGTACTTC. Translated, it gives CASRASGSSPLEQYF.